Given below is one T cell receptor beta chain in context. Its specificity is unknown. The CDR3 consists of 14 residues. Germline CDR1 and CDR2: LNHNV and YYDKDF (reference sequence). The trim removed 5 bases at V and 3 bases at J, leaving 4 bases unmatched. The data belong to a study of blood T cells in healthy people across ages. Study as a whole: Using template switching, researchers captured about one barcoded beta molecule for each two T cells. Study-wide points: The study lacked donor CMV status, which possibly confounded expanded clonotype changes. While age rose, TCR beta diversity per million T cells dropped in a roughly linear way.

Then a second PCR, running roughly 7 to 11 cycles, was carried out with a sample-barcoded 5' primer and a J-beta primer mix. The authors tagged each cDNA molecule using a template-switch adaptor with 12 random nucleotides. TCRdb re-derived calls from the 5' RACE reads in MiXCR, one entry per CDR3 protein. The sample yields hundreds of thousands of distinct CDR3 sequences, about 42% seen once. The chain uses TRBV15 and TRBJ1-2; 9 bases map to TRBD1. The specimen was blood. This receptor was identified in a man aged 55 to 69 in good health. The CDR3 here is CATSFRDRDYGYTF. The CDR3 DNA reads as TGTGCCACCAGCTTCCGGGACAGGGACTATGGCTACACCTTC.